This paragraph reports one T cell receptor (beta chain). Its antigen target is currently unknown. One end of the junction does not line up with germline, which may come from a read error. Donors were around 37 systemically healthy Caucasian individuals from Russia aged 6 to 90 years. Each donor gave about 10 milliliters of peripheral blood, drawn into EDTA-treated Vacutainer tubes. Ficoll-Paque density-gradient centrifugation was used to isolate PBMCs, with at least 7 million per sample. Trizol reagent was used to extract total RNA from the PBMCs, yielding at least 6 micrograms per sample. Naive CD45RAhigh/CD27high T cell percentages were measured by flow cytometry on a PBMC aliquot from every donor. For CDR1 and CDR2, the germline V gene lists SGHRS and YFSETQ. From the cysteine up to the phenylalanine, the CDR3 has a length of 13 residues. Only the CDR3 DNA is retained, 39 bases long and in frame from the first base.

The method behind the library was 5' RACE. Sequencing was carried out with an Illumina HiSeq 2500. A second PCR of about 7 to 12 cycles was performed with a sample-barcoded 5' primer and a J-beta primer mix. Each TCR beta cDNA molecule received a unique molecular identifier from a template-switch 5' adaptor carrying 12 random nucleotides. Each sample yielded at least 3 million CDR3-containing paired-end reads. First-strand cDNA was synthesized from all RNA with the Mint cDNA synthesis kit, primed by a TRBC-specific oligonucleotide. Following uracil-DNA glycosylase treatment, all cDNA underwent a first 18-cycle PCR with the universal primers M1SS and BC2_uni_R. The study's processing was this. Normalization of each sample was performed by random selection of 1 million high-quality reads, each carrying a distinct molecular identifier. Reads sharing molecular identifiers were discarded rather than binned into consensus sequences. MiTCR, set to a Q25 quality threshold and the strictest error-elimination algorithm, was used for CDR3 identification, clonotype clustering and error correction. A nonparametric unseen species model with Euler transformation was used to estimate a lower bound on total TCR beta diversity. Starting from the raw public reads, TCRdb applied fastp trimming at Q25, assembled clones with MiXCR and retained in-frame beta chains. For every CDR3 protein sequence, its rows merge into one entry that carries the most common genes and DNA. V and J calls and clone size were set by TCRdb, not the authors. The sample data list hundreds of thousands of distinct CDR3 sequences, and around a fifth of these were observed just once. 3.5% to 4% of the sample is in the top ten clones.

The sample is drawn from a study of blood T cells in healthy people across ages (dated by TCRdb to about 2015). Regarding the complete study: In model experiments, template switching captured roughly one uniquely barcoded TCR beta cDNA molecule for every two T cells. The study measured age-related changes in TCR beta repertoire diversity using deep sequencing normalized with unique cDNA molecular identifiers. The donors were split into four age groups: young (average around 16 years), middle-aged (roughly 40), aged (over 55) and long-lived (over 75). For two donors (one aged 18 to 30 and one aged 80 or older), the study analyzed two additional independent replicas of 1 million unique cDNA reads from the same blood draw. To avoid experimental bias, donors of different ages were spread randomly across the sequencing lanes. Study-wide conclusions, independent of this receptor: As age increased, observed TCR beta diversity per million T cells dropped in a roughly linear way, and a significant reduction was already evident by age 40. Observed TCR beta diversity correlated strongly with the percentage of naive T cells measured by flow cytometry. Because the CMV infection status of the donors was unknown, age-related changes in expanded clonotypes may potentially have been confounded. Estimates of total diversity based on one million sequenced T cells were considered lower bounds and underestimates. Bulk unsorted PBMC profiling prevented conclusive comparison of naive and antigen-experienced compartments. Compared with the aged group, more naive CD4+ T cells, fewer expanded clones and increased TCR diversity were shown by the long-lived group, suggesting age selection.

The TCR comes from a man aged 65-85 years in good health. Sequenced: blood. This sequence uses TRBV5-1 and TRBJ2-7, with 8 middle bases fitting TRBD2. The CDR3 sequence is CTSTAGGDYEQYF. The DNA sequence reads TGCACCAGTACGGCGGGAGGCGACTACGAGCAGTACTTC.